A single T cell receptor beta chain is shown here with its context. The source of the sample is a study of blood T cell repertoires in COVID-19. Study details: Acute and convalescent COVID-19 samples came from the United States, Italy and Spain. The cDNA or gDNA used as material had been derived from T cells, B-cell-depleted T cells, or PBMCs.

With 3 bases removed from V and 1 base from J, the gap between germline ends came to 9 bases. The CDR3 extends over 15 amino acids. Germline loops: CDR1 SGHNT, CDR2 YENEEA. Methods used by the authors: Using reference gene primer amplification, nucleated cell counts were estimated. Profiling relied on immunoSEQ multiplex PCR, and the TCRdb table lists in-frame clones only, not all of them. That table is the source of V, J and clone size, and D and trimming were worked out from the DNA. The sample includes about 110,000 clones, approximately 79% of them seen just once. Sequencing was carried out using peripheral blood. The chain uses TRBV11-3 and TRBJ2-2; maybe TRBD1 (5 bases). The receptor was derived from a woman of 80 years or more with active or convalescent COVID-19. The CDR3 reads CASSFDGQNTGELFF. The CDR3 DNA is TGTGCCAGCAGCTTCGACGGACAGAACACCGGGGAGCTGTTTTTT.